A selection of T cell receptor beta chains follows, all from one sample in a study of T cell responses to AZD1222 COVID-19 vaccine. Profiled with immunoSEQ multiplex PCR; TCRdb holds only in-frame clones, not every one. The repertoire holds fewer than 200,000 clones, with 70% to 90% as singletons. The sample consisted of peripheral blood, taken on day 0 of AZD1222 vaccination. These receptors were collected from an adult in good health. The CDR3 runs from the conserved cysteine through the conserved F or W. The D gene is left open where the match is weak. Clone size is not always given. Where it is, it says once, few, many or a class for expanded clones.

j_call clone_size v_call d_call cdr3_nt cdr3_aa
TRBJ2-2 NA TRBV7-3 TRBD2 TGTGCCAGCAGCTTATCAGCGGGAGCCACCGGGGAGCTGTTTTTT CASSLSAGATGELFF
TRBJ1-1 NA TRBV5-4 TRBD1 TGTGCCAGCAGCTCGGCCGGGACAGCGAACACTGAAGCTTTCTTT CASSSAGTANTEAFF
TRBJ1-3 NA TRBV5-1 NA TGCGCCAGCAGCTTGGCCGGGACACAATCTGGAAACACCATATATTTT CASSLAGTQSGNTIYF
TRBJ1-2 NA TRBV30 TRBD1 TGTGCCTGGACTTTTACACAGGGGGCTTCCTATGGCTACACCTTC CAWTFTQGASYGYTF
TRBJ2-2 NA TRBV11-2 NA TGTGCCAGCAGCATGCAGGGACACACCGGGGAGCTGTTTTTT CASSMQGHTGELFF
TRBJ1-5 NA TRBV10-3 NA TGTGCCATTAGGGAGGGGCTCGGCAATCAGCCCCAGCATTTT CAIREGLGNQPQHF
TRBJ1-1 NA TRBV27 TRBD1 TGTGCCAGTCACAGGGGGCGGCATTGGATGAACACTGAAGCTTTCTTT CASHRGRHWMNTEAFF
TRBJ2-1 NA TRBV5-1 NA TGCGCCAGCGCACCGTTCCTCAATCCCAATGAGCAGTTCTTC CASAPFLNPNEQFF
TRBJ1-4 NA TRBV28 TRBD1 TGTGCCAGCAGCGACCGGGACAGGGCTAATGAAAAACTGTTTTTT CASSDRDRANEKLFF
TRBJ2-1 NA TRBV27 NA TGTGCCAGCAGACCAAGGCTCAGTGAGCAGTTCTTC CASRPRLSEQFF
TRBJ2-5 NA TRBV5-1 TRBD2 TGCGCCAGCAGCAACCAATTCAGGAGCGGGGGCCTAACCCAGGAGACCCAGTACTTC CASSNQFRSGGLTQETQYF
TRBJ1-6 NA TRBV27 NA TGTGCCAGCAGGACCACACTGATAGATTCACCCCTCCACTTT CASRTTLIDSPLHF
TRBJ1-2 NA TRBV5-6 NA TGTGCCAGCAGTTTGGGTACAGGGAAAGTTTCCTATGGCTACACCTTC CASSLGTGKVSYGYTF
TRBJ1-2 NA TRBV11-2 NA TGTGCCAGCAGCTTACAACCCGGACAGATCTACACCTTC CASSLQPGQIYTF
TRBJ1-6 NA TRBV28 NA TGTGCCAGCAGCCTGGCAGACTTAATGTTCAATTCACCCCTCCACTTT CASSLADLMFNSPLHF
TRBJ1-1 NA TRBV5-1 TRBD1 TGCGCCAGCAGCCCCCGACAGGGGTTGAACACTGAAGCTTTCTTT CASSPRQGLNTEAFF
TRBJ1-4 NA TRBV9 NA TGTGCCAGTTCAGGGTTTGGTGAAAAACTGTTTTTT CASSGFGEKLFF
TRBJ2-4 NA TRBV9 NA TGTGCCAGCAGCGTAGATGGGAGCGCCAAAAACATTCAGTACTTC CASSVDGSAKNIQYF
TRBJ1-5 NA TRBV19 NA TGTGCCAGTAGGGGAACAGGGAATCAGCCCCAGCATTTT CASRGTGNQPQHF
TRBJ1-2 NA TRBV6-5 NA TGTGCCAGCAGCTACAATCCGGGACTCTATGGCTACACCTTC CASSYNPGLYGYTF
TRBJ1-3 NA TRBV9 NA TGTGCCAGCAGCGTCGCCAGAAACACCATATATTTT CASSVARNTIYF
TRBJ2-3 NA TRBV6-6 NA TGTGCCAGCCTCGGGGAAGGGGCAGATACGCAGTATTTT CASLGEGADTQYF
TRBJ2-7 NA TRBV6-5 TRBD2 TGTGCCAGCAGTTACTCCGGACTAGTAGTCGAGCAGTACTTC CASSYSGLVVEQYF
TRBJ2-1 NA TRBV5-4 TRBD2 TGTGCCAGCAGCTCCCCAACGGGGGGTGTTATTATCAATGAGCAGTTCTTC CASSSPTGGVIINEQFF
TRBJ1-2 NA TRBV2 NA TGTGCCACCCGGATCGGAGGAGGATCCTATGGCTACACCTTC CATRIGGGSYGYTF
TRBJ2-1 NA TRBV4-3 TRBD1 TGCGCCAGCAGCCAAAGGACAGGGGGCAATGAGCAGTTCTTC CASSQRTGGNEQFF
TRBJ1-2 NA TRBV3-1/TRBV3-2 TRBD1 TGTGCCAGCAGCCGCACAGGGGTGGGTGGCTACACCTTC CASSRTGVGGYTF
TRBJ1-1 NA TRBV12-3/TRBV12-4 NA TGTGCCAGCAGTCTGGGATTTACTGAAGCTTTCTTT CASSLGFTEAFF
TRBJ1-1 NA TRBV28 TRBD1 TGTGCCAGCAGCCAGGGGGGGGCGCCTATGAACACTGAAGCTTTCTTT CASSQGGAPMNTEAFF
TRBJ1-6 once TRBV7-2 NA TGTGCCAGCAGCTTACGGCAAAAGAATTCACCCCTCCACTTT CASSLRQKNSPLHF
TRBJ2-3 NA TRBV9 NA TGTGCCAGCAGCTCGCCTCCCACAGATACGCAGTATTTT CASSSPPTDTQYF
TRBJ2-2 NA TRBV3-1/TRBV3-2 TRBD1 TGTGCCAGCAGCCAATTAGACGTAGGGGGCGCGAACACCGGGGAGCTGTTTTTT CASSQLDVGGANTGELFF
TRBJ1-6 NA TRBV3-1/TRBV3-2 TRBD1 TGTGCCAGCAGCAATCCGGGACAGATCAATTCACCCCTCCACTTT CASSNPGQINSPLHF
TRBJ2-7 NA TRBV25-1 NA TGTGCCAGCAGTGAAACCCGGGACGGCTACGAGCAGTACTTC CASSETRDGYEQYF
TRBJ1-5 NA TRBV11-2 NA TGTGCCAGCAGCTTCGAGGGAAATAGCAATCAGCCCCAGCATTTT CASSFEGNSNQPQHF
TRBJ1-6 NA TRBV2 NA TGTGCCAGCATCCGGGGGCCAGGGTCTCTGACAATTAATTCACCCCTCCACTTT CASIRGPGSLTINSPLHF
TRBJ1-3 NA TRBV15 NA TGTGCCACCAGCAGAGATAAGGCTGGGGGAAACACCATATATTTT CATSRDKAGGNTIYF
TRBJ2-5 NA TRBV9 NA TGTGCCAGCAGCGTAGGACTTGGCAGACAAGAGACCCAGTACTTC CASSVGLGRQETQYF
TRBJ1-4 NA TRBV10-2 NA TGCGCCAGCAGTCCACAGCAGGGAGCAACTAATGAAAAACTGTTTTTT CASSPQQGATNEKLFF
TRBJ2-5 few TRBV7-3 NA TGTGCCAGCAGCTTATGGCGTCGGTTGGTTCAAGAGACCCAGTACTTC CASSLWRRLVQETQYF
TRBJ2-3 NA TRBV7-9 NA TGTGCCAGCACCCCGAGCACAGATACGCAGTATTTT CASTPSTDTQYF
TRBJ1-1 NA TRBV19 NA TGTGCCAGTAGTATGGGGCGAGGGGCTCCGAACACTGAAGCTTTCTTT CASSMGRGAPNTEAFF
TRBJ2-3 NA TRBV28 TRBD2 TGTGCCAGCAGTCCCAGCGTGGCGGGAGGTGATACGCAGTATTTT CASSPSVAGGDTQYF
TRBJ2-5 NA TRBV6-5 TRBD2 TGTGCCAGCAGCCTTGGGACTAGCGGGCTGAAGACCCAGTACTTC CASSLGTSGLKTQYF
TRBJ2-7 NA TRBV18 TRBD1 TGTGCCAGCTCACAGAATAAGGGACAGCCCTACGAGCAGTACTTC CASSQNKGQPYEQYF
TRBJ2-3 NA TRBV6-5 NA TGTGCCAGCAGCGCCAGGACTGGTTGGACAGATACGCAGTATTTT CASSARTGWTDTQYF
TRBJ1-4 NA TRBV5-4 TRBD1 TGTGCCAGCAGCTCTAGCAGGGGGATCGCACCGGCAACTAATGAAAAACTGTTTTTT CASSSSRGIAPATNEKLFF
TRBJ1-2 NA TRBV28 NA TGTGCCAGCAGCTCGGATGTCTATGGCTACACCTTC CASSSDVYGYTF
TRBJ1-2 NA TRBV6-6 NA TGTGCCAGCAGTTACCCGGGTCTCAGGGGCCCGGCATTC CASSYPGLRGPAF
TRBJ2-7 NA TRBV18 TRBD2 TGTGCCAGCTCACCACCGACCTCTAGCGGGACCTACGAGCAGTACTTC CASSPPTSSGTYEQYF
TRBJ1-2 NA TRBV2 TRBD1 TGTGCCAGCGACAGGGGGGGGACCTATGGCTACACCTTC CASDRGGTYGYTF
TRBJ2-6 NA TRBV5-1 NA TGCGCCAGCAGCTTGGGTGACTCTGGGGCCAACGTCCTGACTTTC CASSLGDSGANVLTF
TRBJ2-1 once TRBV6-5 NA TGTGCCAGCAGTTACTCGCCGGACCTTCGTTATGAGCAGTTCTTC CASSYSPDLRYEQFF
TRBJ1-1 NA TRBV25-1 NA TGTGCCAGCAGTGCCCCCGCGGCCCCAGGGAGCACTGAAGCTTTCTTT CASSAPAAPGSTEAFF
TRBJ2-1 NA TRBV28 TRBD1 TGTGCCAGCAGTCCGCGACAGGGGGTGAGGGATGAGCAGTTCTTC CASSPRQGVRDEQFF
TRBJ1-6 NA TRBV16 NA TGTGCCAGCAGCCAAGGGCAGGATAATTCACCCCTCCACTTT CASSQGQDNSPLHF
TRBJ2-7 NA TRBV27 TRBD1 TGTGCCAGCAGTTCCGACAGGGGGCCATACGAGCAGTACTTC CASSSDRGPYEQYF